The 25 T cell receptor beta chains in this list originate from one sample, sequenced in a study of regulatory T cells in long-lasting Graves disease. Both iRepertoire HTBI primers and Arm-PCR of CDR3 regions were used to build the TCR beta libraries. One entry per CDR3 protein, called by TCRdb with MiXCR from the multiplex PCR reads. The sample contains some 420,000 distinct CDR3 sequences, around a fifth of which appear only once. The time point was: persistent/refractory GD, antithyroid drugs over 5 years with positive TRAb. PBMC-derived RNA was used for the TCR library. This specimen consisted of peripheral blood mononuclear cells (PBMCs), obtained when the disease was refractory, from a patient treated with antithyroid drugs. Receptors originate from a female donor with Graves disease.

This sequence joins TRBV4-2 and TRBJ2-5; 10 nucleotides agree with TRBD2. There are 21 residues in the CDR3. V shed 4 bases and J 1 base; nucleotides not matched to a gene: 21. Germline V gives CDR1 LGHNA, CDR2 YNFKEQ. CDR3 coding DNA: TGTGCCAGCAGCCCTGATCGACTAGCGGGTCCTACTAGGGGGGCCCAAGAGACCCAGTACTTC. The encoded protein is CASSPDRLAGPTRGAQETQYF.

The rearrangement uses TRBV7-9 and TRBJ2-5; 7 bases map to TRBD2. Germline V gene sequence: CDR1 SEHNR, CDR2 FQNEAQ (reference sequence). The CDR3 contains 16 residues. V trimming: 3 bases; J trimming: 3 bases; junction bases outside the gene matches: 10. CDR3 loop: CASSFLTVAGEETQYF. CDR3 in DNA: TGTGCCAGCAGCTTCCTTACAGTTGCGGGAGAAGAGACCCAGTACTTC.

At least ten counts were recorded for this clonotype. The rearrangement links TRBV5-4 to TRBJ2-7; 10 positions agree with TRBD2. Germline V gene data show CDR1 as SGHNT and CDR2 as YYREEE (reference sequence). The CDR3 covers 15 residues. J was trimmed by 3 bases and V by 3 bases; bases with no gene match: 6. CDR3 sequence reads: CASSSNLAGVYEQYF. The CDR3 DNA reads TGTGCCAGCAGCTCGAACCTAGCGGGGGTCTACGAGCAGTACTTC.

This clonotype occurred many times. V usage is TRBV28 and J usage is TRBJ2-3; 7 bases map to TRBD1. After removal of 6 bases from V and 1 base from J, the junction contained 13 bases not matched to a gene. Germline V CDR1 and CDR2: MDHEN, SYDVKM. CDR3 length: 17 amino acids. The CDR3 reads CASSQPVQGSGTDTQYF. The CDR3 DNA is TGTGCCAGCAGCCAGCCCGTACAGGGGTCGGGCACAGATACGCAGTATTTT.

This clonotype has more than one count but fewer than ten. The chain employs TRBV6-2 or TRBV6-3 and TRBJ2-2; TRBD2 aligns across 13 bases. Germline V lookup: CDR1 MNHEY, CDR2 SVGEGT. There are 17 residues in the CDR3. J lost 6 bases, V lost 1 base, and 5 bases had no gene match. CDR3 loop: CASSYLRLAGGAGELFF. CDR3 nucleotide sequence: TGTGCCAGCAGTTACTTGCGACTAGCGGGGGGTGCCGGGGAGCTGTTTTTT.

The chain carries TRBV28 and TRBJ1-2; 7 bases fit TRBD1. Germline V gene sequence: CDR1 MDHEN, CDR2 SYDVKM. Trimming cost V 6 bases and J 2 bases; bases outside gene matches: 21. This CDR3 has 19 residues. This CDR3 reads CASSQDWSGRGGRNYGYTF. CDR3 DNA sequence: TGTGCCAGCAGCCAAGATTGGTCGGGCAGAGGGGGCCGGAACTATGGCTACACCTTC.

The rearrangement joins TRBV5-1 to TRBJ2-1; weak D call: TRBD1 (6 bases). Deletions cut 4 bases from V and 12 bases from J, with 11 bases between. CDR1 SGHRS and CDR2 YFSETQ come from the germline V gene. The CDR3 runs to 11 residues. This chain's CDR3 is CASSPGDAQFF. Here the CDR3 DNA reads TGCGCCAGCAGCCCAGGGGACGCGCAGTTCTTC.

This clonotype was observed at least ten times. The chain links TRBV11-2 to TRBJ1-2, with TRBD1 identical over 7 bases. The CDR3 has 15 residues. V lost 3 bases to trimming and J lost 4 bases; unmatched junction nucleotides: 8. The germline CDR1 and CDR2 sequences are SGHAT and FQNNGV. Here the CDR3 DNA reads TGTGCCAGCAGCTTGACAGGGACGATAATCTATGGCTACACCTTC. Protein product: CASSLTGTIIYGYTF.

This clonotype came up many times. The gene calls are TRBV28 and TRBJ2-2; tentatively, D is TRBD2 (6 bases). Trimming shortened V by 6 bases and J by 1 base, and 9 bases separated the two germline ends. CDR1 and CDR2 (germline): MDHEN, SYDVKM. This CDR3 comprises 14 residues. The CDR3 sequence is CASRRRENTGELFF. In DNA form, the CDR3 reads TGTGCCAGCAGGAGGAGGGAGAACACCGGGGAGCTGTTTTTT.

This clonotype has a count of ten or more. This rearrangement joins TRBV6-1 to TRBJ1-1, with D hard to call. Germline V gives CDR1 MNHNS, CDR2 SASEGT. V lost 6 bases and J 0 bases, leaving 8 bases between the germline ends. The CDR3 contains 13 residues. Here the CDR3 DNA reads TGTGCCAGCAGCAGGTCGGTGAACACTGAAGCTTTCTTT. Its translation is CASSRSVNTEAFF.

For this clonotype: A read error is possible here, since a much larger clone lies one base away. The rearrangement joins TRBV20-1 to TRBJ1-2; 8 positions agree with TRBD1. From germline, CDR1 is DFQATT and CDR2 SNEGSKA (reference sequence). The CDR3 sequence is 14 residues long. Germline trimming cut 5 bases from V and 4 bases from J; bases unmatched to any gene: 9. CDR3: CSAYSGQEIYGYTF. The CDR3, as DNA: TGCAGTGCTTACTCGGGACAGGAGATCTATGGCTACACCTTC.

This clonotype showed up just a few times. This sequence joins TRBV11-3 and TRBJ2-2; D may be TRBD1 or TRBD2 (6 bases each). V was clipped by 3 bases and J by 5 bases, with 10 bases between them. Per germline, CDR1 SGHNT and CDR2 YENEEA. The CDR3 sequence is 14 residues long. The CDR3 nucleotides are TGTGCCAGCAGCTTTTCGGGGGCGACCGGGGAGCTGTTTTTT. Amino acids: CASSFSGATGELFF.

The chain is built from TRBV19 and TRBJ1-4; D not resolved. Trimming pared 3 bases from V and 5 bases from J, leaving 10 bases between. Germline CDR1 LNHDA, CDR2 SQIVND (reference sequence). The CDR3 sequence is 14 residues long. The CDR3 is CASSIGQRNEKLFF. The CDR3 nucleotides are TGTGCCAGTAGTATCGGCCAGAGAAATGAAAAACTGTTTTTT.

There are many counts of this clonotype. The chain is built from TRBV28 and TRBJ1-6, with TRBD1 as a possible D gene (5 bases). The CDR3 is 16 residues long. Germline values: CDR1 MDHEN, CDR2 SYDVKM. The V gene lost 3 bases and the J gene lost 13 bases, with 22 bases spanning the gap. The CDR3 protein is CASSLDRQNPTSPLHF. The CDR3 DNA reads as TGTGCCAGCAGTTTGGACCGACAGAACCCTACCTCCCCCCTCCACTTT.

This clonotype was observed a handful of times. The J gene is TRBJ1-2, the V gene TRBV19; D is undetermined. The V gene's germline CDR1 is LNHDA and CDR2 SQIVND (reference sequence). The CDR3 covers 13 residues. Trimming stripped 7 bases from V and 8 bases from J, with 17 bases between. CDR3 protein: CASTATATGGYTF. CDR3 DNA: TGTGCCAGTACCGCAACAGCTACTGGAGGCTACACCTTC.

In its sample, this clonotype was seen a few times. The V gene is TRBV19, the J gene TRBJ1-2, with D perhaps TRBD1 (6 bases). The germline CDR1 and CDR2 sequences are LNHDA and SQIVND (reference sequence). Trimming took off 3 bases at V and 5 bases at J, with 16 bases between the two ends. The CDR3 is 15 residues long. The CDR3 sequence: CASSMGSTGTYGYTF. In nucleotides, the CDR3 is TGTGCCAGTAGTATGGGGTCGACAGGAACTTATGGCTACACCTTC.

The genes are TRBV19 and TRBJ1-2; TRBD1 aligns across 11 bases. This CDR3 is 13 amino acids long. After removal of 6 bases from V and 8 bases from J, the junction contained 5 bases not matched to a gene. CDR1 and CDR2 (germline): LNHDA, SQIVND (reference sequence). The CDR3 here is CASRPGQGDGYTF. The CDR3 nucleotides read TGTGCCAGTAGGCCGGGACAGGGGGACGGCTACACCTTC.

In regard to this clonotype: This may arise from a read error, as a much more abundant clone is one base away. The chain uses TRBV11-1 and TRBJ1-5; the D gene is possibly TRBD1 (5 bases). CDR3 size: 15 residues. V was trimmed by 3 bases and J by 6 bases, leaving 15 bases between them. Germline V CDR1 and CDR2: SGHAT, FQDESV (reference sequence). In DNA form, the CDR3 reads TGTGCCAGCAGCTTCAGGGCGGCCCCAAGTCAGCCCCAGCATTTT. It encodes CASSFRAAPSQPQHF. Full variable domain (remainder filled in from reference TRBV11-1 and TRBJ1-5): EAEVAQSPRYKITEKSQAVAFWCDPISGHATLYWYRQILGQGPELLVQFQDESVVDDSQLPKDRFSAERLKGVDSTLKIQPAELGDSAMYLCASSFRAAPSQPQHFGDGTRLSIL.

This clonotype came up many times. This sequence joins TRBV6-5 and TRBJ2-7, with 8 nucleotides matching TRBD2. This CDR3 has 15 amino acids. CDR1 is MNHEY and CDR2 is SVGAGI in the germline V gene. With V trimmed by 4 bases and J by 5 bases, 10 bases remained unmatched. CDR3 sequence: CASSFRSGRWDEQYF. The CDR3, as DNA: TGTGCCAGCAGTTTCCGAAGCGGGAGATGGGACGAGCAGTACTTC.

V gene TRBV10-3 combines with J gene TRBJ2-5; 15 bases agree with TRBD2. The CDR3 consists of 17 residues. V was clipped by 6 bases and J by 5 bases; unmatched bases: 10. Germline CDR1 is ENHRY and CDR2 is SYGVKD. The CDR3 DNA reads as TGTGCCATCAGCCGGAGGACTAGCGGGAGGGCAGGGGAGACCCAGTACTTC. Protein: CAISRRTSGRAGETQYF.

The chain couples TRBV5-1 to TRBJ2-5; TRBD1 or TRBD2 may be the D gene (5 bases each). The length of the CDR3 is 16 residues. V lost 0 bases, J lost 5 bases, and 17 bases lay in between. CDR1 and CDR2 from the germline V gene are SGHRS and YFSETQ. CDR3: CASSLAGAERWETQYF. CDR3 nucleotide sequence: TGCGCCAGCAGCTTGGCCGGGGCGGAAAGGTGGGAGACCCAGTACTTC.

Worth noting for this clonotype: A much larger clone differs from this one at a single base, so this may be a read error. V usage is TRBV7-2 and J usage is TRBJ1-2; D possibly corresponds to TRBD1 (5 bases). Trimming cost V 2 bases and J 3 bases, with 13 bases left between them. The CDR3 is made up of 15 amino acids. Germline V gene sequence: CDR1 SGHTA, CDR2 FQGNSA. The CDR3 DNA sequence: TGTACCAGCAGCTTAAGGGGAGGGTTGGACTATGGCTACACCTTC. This codes for CTSSLRGGLDYGYTF.

This clonotype was observed many times. This CDR3 is CASSPTSGRALGETQYF. The CDR3 nucleotides read TGTGCCAGCAGCCCCACCAGCGGGAGGGCCCTCGGGGAGACCCAGTACTTC. The chain has TRBV28 and TRBJ2-5; 10 bases match TRBD2. The CDR3 spans 17 residues. Per germline, CDR1 MDHEN and CDR2 SYDVKM. Trimming took 6 bases from V and 5 from J; bases not matched to a gene: 15.

The V call is TRBV9, the J call TRBJ2-7; a possible D gene is TRBD1 (5 bases). V was trimmed by 3 bases and J by 5 bases, leaving 9 bases between them. The germline CDR1 and CDR2 sequences are SGDLS and YYNGEE. This CDR3 is 12 amino acids long. The CDR3 sequence: CASSGQGNEQYF. CDR3 nucleotides: TGTGCCAGCAGCGGCCAGGGCAACGAGCAGTACTTC.

The CDR3 region has the DNA TGTGCCAGCAGACCACCGTCTCGGGGACGAGCTGAAGCTTTCTTT. Translation gives CASRPPSRGRAEAFF. This chain uses TRBV28 with TRBJ1-1; D is possibly TRBD1 (5 bases). In germline, CDR1 is MDHEN, CDR2 SYDVKM. The CDR3 consists of 15 residues. The V gene lost 6 bases and the J gene lost 6 bases, with 20 bases spanning the gap.